This T cell receptor (beta chain) was sequenced for a study of T cell responses to AZD1222 COVID-19 vaccine. Findings and limits, study-wide: With two AZD1222 doses given, Spike-specific TCR breadth and depth both rose.

The CDR3 loop spans 11 amino acids. The germline V gene encodes CDR1 SQVTM and CDR2 ANQGSEA. V gave up 4 bases and J gave up 0 bases, with 3 bases separating them. In regard to this clone: Its antigen is as yet unknown.

Some clones are missing from TCRdb's copy, which holds only in-frame ones; the method was immunoSEQ multiplex PCR. The sample contains more than 95,000 clones, more than 75% of which appear only once. The source was peripheral blood, collected on day 0 of AZD1222 vaccination. The chain employs TRBV29-1 and TRBJ1-2; D remains ambiguous. This clonotype was obtained from an adult in good health. CDR3 bases: TGCAGCGTTGGTCCTAACTATGGCTACACCTTC. As protein: CSVGPNYGYTF.